This note documents a single T cell receptor (beta chain) sequence. Random hexamers were used to reverse transcribe the RNA input (about 0.5 to 1 ug). MiXCR was run by TCRdb on the immunoSEQ multiplex PCR reads, yielding one entry per CDR3 protein. In the table there are 77,000 or so distinct CDR3 sequences, about 95% of which are singletons. The data stem from a study of CD8 T cells in Susac syndrome. Germline assignment: CDR1 LGHNA and CDR2 YNFKEQ. CDR3 length: 14 residues. J gave up 5 bases and V 1 base, and 2 bases lay outside the gene matches. The V gene is TRBV4-2, the J gene TRBJ2-7, with 10 bases aligning to TRBD1. Sample: CD8+ T cells from PBMCs. The receptor comes from a human donor with multiple sclerosis. The CDR3 DNA reads as TGTGCCAGCAGCCAAGGGGGACAGGGGAACGAGCAGTACTTC. Translation: CASSQGGQGNEQYF.